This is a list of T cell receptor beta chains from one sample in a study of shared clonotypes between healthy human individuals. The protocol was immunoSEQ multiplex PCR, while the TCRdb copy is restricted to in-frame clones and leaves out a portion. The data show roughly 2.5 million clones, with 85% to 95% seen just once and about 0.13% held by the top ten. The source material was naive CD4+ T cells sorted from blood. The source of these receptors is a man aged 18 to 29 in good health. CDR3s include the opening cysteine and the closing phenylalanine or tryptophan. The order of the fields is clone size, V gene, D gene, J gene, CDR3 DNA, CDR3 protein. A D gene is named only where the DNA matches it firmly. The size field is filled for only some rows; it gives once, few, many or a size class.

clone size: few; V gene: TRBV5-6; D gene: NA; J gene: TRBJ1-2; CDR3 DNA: TGTGCCAGCAGCTCGAAGGATCGGGAGAACTATGGCTACACCTTC; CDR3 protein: CASSSKDRENYGYTF
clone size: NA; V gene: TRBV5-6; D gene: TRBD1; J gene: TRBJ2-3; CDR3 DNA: TGTGCCAGCAGCCTGGACAGGGGACTCCGCACAGATACGCAGTATTTT; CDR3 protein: CASSLDRGLRTDTQYF
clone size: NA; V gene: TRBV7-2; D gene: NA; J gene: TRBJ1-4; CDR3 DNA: TGTGCCAGCAGCCTTTTCCTTACGGAGAAACTGTTTTTT; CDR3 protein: CASSLFLTEKLFF
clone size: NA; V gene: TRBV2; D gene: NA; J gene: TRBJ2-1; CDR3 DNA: TGTGCCATTGGCCCGGAAGGTACCTGGAATGAGCAGTTCTTC; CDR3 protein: CAIGPEGTWNEQFF
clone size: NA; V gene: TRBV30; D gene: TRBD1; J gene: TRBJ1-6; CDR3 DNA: TGTGCCTGGAGTGTTGGGCAGGGGGCTAAACCCCTCCACTTT; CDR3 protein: CAWSVGQGAKPLHF
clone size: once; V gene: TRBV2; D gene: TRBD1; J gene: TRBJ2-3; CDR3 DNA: TGTGCCAGCAGGAGTCCGGGACAGGGGGAAACAGATACGCAGTATTTT; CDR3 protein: CASRSPGQGETDTQYF
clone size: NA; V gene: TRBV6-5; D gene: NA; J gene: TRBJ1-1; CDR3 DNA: TGTGCCAGCAGTTATGCCAGGGGGAACACTGAAGCTTTCTTT; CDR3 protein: CASSYARGNTEAFF
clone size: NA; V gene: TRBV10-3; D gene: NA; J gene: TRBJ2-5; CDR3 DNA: TGTGCCATCAGTGAGGCGGCGTTGCAGACCCAGTACTTC; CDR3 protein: CAISEAALQTQYF
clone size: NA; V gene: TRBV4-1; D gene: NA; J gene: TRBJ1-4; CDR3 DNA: TGCGCCAGCAGCCAAAACTCGGGTATAGCGGAGGAAAAACTGTTTTTT; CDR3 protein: CASSQNSGIAEEKLFF
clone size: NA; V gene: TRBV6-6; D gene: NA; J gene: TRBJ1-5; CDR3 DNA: TGTGCCAGCAGGATCGCCTCCCCCCTTTATCAGCCCCAGCATTTT; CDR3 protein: CASRIASPLYQPQHF
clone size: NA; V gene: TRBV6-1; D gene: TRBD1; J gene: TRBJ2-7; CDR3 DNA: TGTGCCAGCGGGCGAATGACAGGGAGTTACGAGCAGTACTTC; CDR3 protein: CASGRMTGSYEQYF
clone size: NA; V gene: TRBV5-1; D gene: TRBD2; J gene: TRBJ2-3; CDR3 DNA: TGCGCCAGCAGCAGACTAGCTATCACAGATACGCAGTATTTT; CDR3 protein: CASSRLAITDTQYF
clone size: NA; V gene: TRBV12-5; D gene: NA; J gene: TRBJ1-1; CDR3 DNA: TGTGCTAGTGGTTCAGGGAACACTGAAGCTTTCTTT; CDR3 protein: CASGSGNTEAFF
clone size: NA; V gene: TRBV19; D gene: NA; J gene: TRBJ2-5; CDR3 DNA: TGTGCCAGTAGTATGCAGGGGATCTACCAAGAGACCCAGTACTTC; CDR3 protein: CASSMQGIYQETQYF
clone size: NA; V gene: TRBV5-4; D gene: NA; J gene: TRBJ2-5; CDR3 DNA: TGTGCCAGCAGCTTTTGGCCTGAGACCCAGTACTTC; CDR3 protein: CASSFWPETQYF
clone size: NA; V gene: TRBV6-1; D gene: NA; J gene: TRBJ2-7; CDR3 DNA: TGTGCCAGCAGTGGTGAGACATACTACGAGCAGTACTTC; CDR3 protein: CASSGETYYEQYF
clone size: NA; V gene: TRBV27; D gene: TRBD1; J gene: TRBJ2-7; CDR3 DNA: TGTGCCAGCAGTCCTTGGGGGACAGGCTCCTACGAGCAGTACTTC; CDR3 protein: CASSPWGTGSYEQYF
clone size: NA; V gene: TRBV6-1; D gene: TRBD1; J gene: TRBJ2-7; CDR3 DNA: TGTGCCAGCAGGACGGGACAGGCGAGCTACGAGCAGTACTTC; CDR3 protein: CASRTGQASYEQYF
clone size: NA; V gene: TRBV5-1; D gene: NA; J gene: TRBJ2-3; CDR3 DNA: TGCGCCAGCAGACCGGGCAGTGAGGGCACAGATACGCAGTATTTT; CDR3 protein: CASRPGSEGTDTQYF
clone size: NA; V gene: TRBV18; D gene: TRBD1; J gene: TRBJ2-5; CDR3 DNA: TGTGCCAGCTCACCACGGGGACAGGGGGATCAGTCCCAGTACTTC; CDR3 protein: CASSPRGQGDQSQYF
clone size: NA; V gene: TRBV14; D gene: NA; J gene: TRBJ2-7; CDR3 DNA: TGTGCCAGCAGCCAATTGGGGGCTAGGGGTAGGGCAGTCAACTCCTACGAGCAGTACTTC; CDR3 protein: CASSQLGARGRAVNSYEQYF
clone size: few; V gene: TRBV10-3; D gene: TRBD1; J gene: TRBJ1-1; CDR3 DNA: TGTGCCAGCGTTCTTTCGGGACAGTGGACTGAAGCTTTCTTT; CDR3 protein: CASVLSGQWTEAFF
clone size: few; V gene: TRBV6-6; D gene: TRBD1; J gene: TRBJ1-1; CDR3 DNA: TGTGCCAGCAGACCTCAGGGGGGCACTGAAGCTTTCTTT; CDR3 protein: CASRPQGGTEAFF
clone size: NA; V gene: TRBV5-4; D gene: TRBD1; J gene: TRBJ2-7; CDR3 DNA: TGTGCCAGCAGCTCTAGGGACAGGGGATATGGCGAGCAGTACTTC; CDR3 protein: CASSSRDRGYGEQYF
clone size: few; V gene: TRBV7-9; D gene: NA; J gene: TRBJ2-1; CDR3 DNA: TGTGCCAGCAGCTTAGGAGGGACCATCAATGAGCAGTTCTTC; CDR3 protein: CASSLGGTINEQFF
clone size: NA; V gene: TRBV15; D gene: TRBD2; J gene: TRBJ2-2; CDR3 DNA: TGTGCCACCAGCAACCGACTAGCGGGGTACACCGGGGAGCTGTTTTTT; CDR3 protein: CATSNRLAGYTGELFF
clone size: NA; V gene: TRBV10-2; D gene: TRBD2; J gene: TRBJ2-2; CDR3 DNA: TGCGCCAGCTGGACTAGCGGGAACACCGGGGAGCTGTTTTTT; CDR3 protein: CASWTSGNTGELFF
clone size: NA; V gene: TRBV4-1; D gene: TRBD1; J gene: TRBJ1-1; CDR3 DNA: TGCGCCAGCAGCCGCCCGGGACAGGGAGACACTGAAGCTTTCTTT; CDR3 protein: CASSRPGQGDTEAFF
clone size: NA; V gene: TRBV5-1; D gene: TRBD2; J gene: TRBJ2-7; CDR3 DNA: TGCGCCAGCAGCCTGACTAGCGGGTATTCCTTCTCCTACGAGCAGTACTTC; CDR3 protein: CASSLTSGYSFSYEQYF
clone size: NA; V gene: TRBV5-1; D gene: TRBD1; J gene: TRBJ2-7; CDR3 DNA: TGCGCCAGCAGCTTGCTGTCCGGACAGGGGGCATACGAGCAGTGCTTC; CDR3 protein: CASSLLSGQGAYEQCF
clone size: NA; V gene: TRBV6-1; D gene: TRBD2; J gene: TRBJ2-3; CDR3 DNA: TGTGCCAGCAGTGATAGGCGGGAGGGGGAAGATACGCAGTATTTT; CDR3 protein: CASSDRREGEDTQYF
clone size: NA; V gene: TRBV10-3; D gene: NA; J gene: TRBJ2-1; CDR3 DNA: TGTGCCATTGGGGACAAATACAATGAGCAGTTCTTC; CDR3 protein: CAIGDKYNEQFF
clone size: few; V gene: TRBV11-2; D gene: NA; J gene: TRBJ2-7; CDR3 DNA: TGTGCCAGCAGCCCGGGGACCCCCGAGCAGTACTTC; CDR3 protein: CASSPGTPEQYF
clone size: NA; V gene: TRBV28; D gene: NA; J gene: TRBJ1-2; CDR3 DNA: TGTGCCAGCAGTGAAACAGGGCGGGAGGGCTACACCTTC; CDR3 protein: CASSETGREGYTF
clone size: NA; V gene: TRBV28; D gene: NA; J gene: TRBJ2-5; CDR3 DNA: TGTGCCAGCAGTTTTGGGGGGACTGAGACCCAGTACTTC; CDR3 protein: CASSFGGTETQYF
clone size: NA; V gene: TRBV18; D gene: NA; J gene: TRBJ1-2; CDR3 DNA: TGTGCCAGCTCACCGGGGGCTAACTATGGCTACACCTTC; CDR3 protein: CASSPGANYGYTF
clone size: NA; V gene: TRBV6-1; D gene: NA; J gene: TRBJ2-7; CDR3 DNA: TGTGCCAGCCTTAAGGAACTGGGAACAAGGAGCGAGCAGTACTTC; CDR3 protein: CASLKELGTRSEQYF
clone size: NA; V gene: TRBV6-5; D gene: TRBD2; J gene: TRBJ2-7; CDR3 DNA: TGTGCCAGCACCCGGGCGGCTAGCGGGAGTTACGAGCAGTACTTC; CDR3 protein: CASTRAASGSYEQYF
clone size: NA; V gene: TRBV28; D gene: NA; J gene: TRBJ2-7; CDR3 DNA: TGTGCCAGCAGTTTGGGGCAGAAAACCTACGAGCAGTACTTC; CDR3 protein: CASSLGQKTYEQYF
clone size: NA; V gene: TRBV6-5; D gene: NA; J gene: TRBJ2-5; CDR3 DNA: TGTGCCAGCAGTTACCCTACGGGGACCCAGTACTTC; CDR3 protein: CASSYPTGTQYF
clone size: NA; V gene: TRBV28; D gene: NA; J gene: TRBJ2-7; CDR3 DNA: TGTGCCAGCAGCCACTACGAGCAGTACTTC; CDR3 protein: CASSHYEQYF
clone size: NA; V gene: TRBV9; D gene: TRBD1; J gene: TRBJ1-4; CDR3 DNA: TGTGCCAGCAGCCCCCGTGGGGGGACAGGGGTCGAAAAACTGTTTTTT; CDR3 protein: CASSPRGGTGVEKLFF
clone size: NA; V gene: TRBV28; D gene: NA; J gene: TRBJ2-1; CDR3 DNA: TGTGCCAGCAGTTCCGGCTGGGATGAGCAGTTCTTC; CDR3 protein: CASSSGWDEQFF
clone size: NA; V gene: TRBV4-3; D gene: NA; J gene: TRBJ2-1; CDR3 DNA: TGCGCCAGCAGCCAAGACAGTGTCAATGAGCAGTTCTTC; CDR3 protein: CASSQDSVNEQFF
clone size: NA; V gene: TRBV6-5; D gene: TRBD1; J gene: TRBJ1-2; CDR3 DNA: TGTGCCATCGGGGGAGACAGGGCCTATGGCTACACCTTC; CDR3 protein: CAIGGDRAYGYTF
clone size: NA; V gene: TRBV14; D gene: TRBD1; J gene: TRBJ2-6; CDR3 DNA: TGTGCCAGCAGCCAAGTTACGCGGACAGGGGGCTACTCTGGGGCCAACGTCCTGACTTTC; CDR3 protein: CASSQVTRTGGYSGANVLTF
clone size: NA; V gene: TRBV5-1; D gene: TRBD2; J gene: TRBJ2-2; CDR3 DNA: TGCGCCAGCAGCTTGGCTTTAGCGGGGGGCACCGGGGAGCTGTTTTTT; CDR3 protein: CASSLALAGGTGELFF
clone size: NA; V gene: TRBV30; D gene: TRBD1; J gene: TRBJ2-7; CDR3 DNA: TGTGCCGGGGGACAGGGATGGTCCGAGCAGTACTTC; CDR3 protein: CAGGQGWSEQYF
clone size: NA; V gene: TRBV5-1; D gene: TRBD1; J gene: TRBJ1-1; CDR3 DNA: TGCGCCAGCAGCTTGGCCACGACAGGGACGAACACTGAAGCTTTCTTT; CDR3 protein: CASSLATTGTNTEAFF
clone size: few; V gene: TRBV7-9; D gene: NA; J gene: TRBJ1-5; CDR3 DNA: TGTGCCAGCAGCTTATGGGACAGCAATCAGCCCCAGCATTTT; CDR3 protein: CASSLWDSNQPQHF
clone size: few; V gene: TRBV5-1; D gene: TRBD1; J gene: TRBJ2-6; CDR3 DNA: TGCGCCAGCAGCGCCGGGACAGGGAGCTCTGGGGCCAACGTCCTGACTTTC; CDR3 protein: CASSAGTGSSGANVLTF
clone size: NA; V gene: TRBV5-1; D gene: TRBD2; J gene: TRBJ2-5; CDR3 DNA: TGCGCCAGTAAGCGGGAAATGGAGACCCAGTACTTC; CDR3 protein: CASKREMETQYF
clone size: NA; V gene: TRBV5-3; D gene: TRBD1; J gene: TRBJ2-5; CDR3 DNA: TGTGCCAGAAGCTTCGATAGGAGCAGGGGGCCTGAGACCCAGTACTTC; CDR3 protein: CARSFDRSRGPETQYF